This passage covers 27 T cell receptor beta chains from one sample sequenced in a study of a mutant IDH1 vaccine in newly diagnosed glioma (dated by TCRdb to about 2021). Library method: the immunoSEQ multiplex PCR assay. The source is immuneACCESS, and TCRdb retained only in-frame sequences with V and J called. Part of the clones is not carried over; for the studies checked, unresolved V genes explain less than half of this, and the remainder is unexplained. In this sample the table shows around 16,000 clones, 80% of which occur a single time. More than 8.5% of the sample is held by the ten biggest clonotypes. The sample's time point label, decoded: baseline, week 1 (first vaccination visit). This sample's treatment or condition label indicates: pre-vaccination baseline after standard-of-care therapy. Sequenced here: PBMCs, sampled from a glioma patient treated with radiotherapy, temozolomide or both. The source of these receptors is a middle-aged man with glioma.

About this clone itself: The junction and the germline gene differ at one end; a read error may be behind it. The genes are TRBV6-1 and TRBJ2-5; the D gene is possibly TRBD1 (6 bases). CDR1 and CDR2 (germline): MNHNS, SASEGT. This CDR3 has 15 residues. The CDR3 sequence: CASREDRTGQETQYF. The CDR3 nucleotides read TGTGCCAGCAGGGAAGACAGGACGGGCCAAGAGACCCAGTACTTC.

The gene calls are TRBV4-1 and TRBJ1-2; tentative D call: TRBD1 (5 bases). This CDR3 has 15 residues. CDR1 is MGHRA, CDR2 YSYEKL, per germline. V shed 3 bases and J shed 2 bases, with 13 bases lying between them. CDR3 sequence reads: CASSQDGQENYGYTF. The CDR3 bases are TGCGCCAGCAGCCAGGACGGACAAGAAAACTATGGCTACACCTTC.

This clone has a handful of counts. This chain links TRBV21-1 with TRBJ2-7; TRBD2 is the table's D call and was not checked against the DNA. TRBV21-1 represents a pseudogene. There are 16 residues in the CDR3. The DNA for the CDR3 is TGTGCCAGCAGCCCCCAGGGACTAGCGGGAGGATCCGAGCAGTACTTC. Protein sequence: CASSPQGLAGGSEQYF.

DNA for the CDR3: TGTGCCAGCAGTGAACACCGAGCTAACTATGGCTACACCTTC. Protein: CASSEHRANYGYTF. J is TRBJ1-2 and V is TRBV6-1; D remains unclear. Germline assignment: CDR1 MNHNS and CDR2 SASEGT. The ends were cut back, 2 bases at V and 0 bases at J, with 7 bases in the middle. CDR3 length: 14 amino acids.

J is TRBJ1-6 and V is TRBV7-8; unclear D gene. V shed 5 bases and J shed 9 bases, with 11 bases lying between them. Germline V CDR1 and CDR2: SGHVS, FQNEAQ. This CDR3 has 13 amino acids. The CDR3 coding sequence is TGTGCCAGCAGCCCGACCCGTGGTTCACCCCTCCACTTT. Its translation is CASSPTRGSPLHF.

The chain couples TRBV19 to TRBJ2-3, with 9 positions matching TRBD1. J gave up 2 bases and V 5 bases, and 14 bases lay outside the gene matches. Per germline, CDR1 LNHDA and CDR2 SQIVND (reference sequence). CDR3 size: 18 residues. The CDR3 protein is CASSGGQGGHPHTDTQYF. CDR3 DNA: TGTGCCAGTAGTGGGGGACAGGGAGGCCACCCACACACAGATACGCAGTATTTT.

This clone has only a few counts. This chain uses TRBV11-3 with TRBJ2-1; TRBD2 aligns across 11 bases. This CDR3 region has 15 residues. The germline V gene has CDR1 SGHNT and CDR2 YENEEA. Germline trimming cut 2 bases from V and 7 bases from J; bases unmatched to any gene: 4. The CDR3 protein is CASSLTSGSFNEQFF. CDR3 DNA: TGTGCCAGCAGCTTAACTAGCGGGAGTTTTAATGAGCAGTTCTTC.

CDR3 DNA sequence: TGTGCCAGCAGCCAAGGAGACAGGGACAACACTGAAGCTTTCTTT. Translated: CASSQGDRDNTEAFF. The V and J genes are TRBV4-2 and TRBJ1-1; TRBD1 matches 7 bases. V shed 1 base and J 2 bases; nucleotides not matched to a gene: 4. Germline V CDR1 and CDR2: LGHNA, YNFKEQ. CDR3 length equals 15 residues.

The chain recombines TRBV11-2 with TRBJ2-1; TRBD2 might be the D (6 bases). CDR1 SGHAT and CDR2 FQNNGV come from the germline V gene. V dropped 5 bases and J dropped 9 bases, with 20 bases sitting between them. The CDR3 covers 15 residues. Written as DNA, the CDR3 is TGTGCCAGCAGCGGCCCTACGGGACTCCTCTCTGAGCAGTTCTTC. Its translation: CASSGPTGLLSEQFF.

The rearrangement links TRBV5-6 to TRBJ1-3; no clear D gene. This CDR3 region has 15 residues. V was trimmed by 3 bases and J by 3 bases, leaving 13 bases between them. From germline, CDR1 is SGHDT and CDR2 YYEEEE. The CDR3: CASSSALGIGNTIYF. DNA for the CDR3: TGTGCCAGCAGCTCGGCTTTAGGGATTGGAAACACCATATATTTT.

The V call is TRBV2, the J call TRBJ2-1, with 7 bases aligning to TRBD2. The germline V gene has CDR1 SNHLY and CDR2 FYNNEI. V lost 10 bases to trimming and J lost 4 bases; unmatched junction nucleotides: 10. CDR3 size: 14 residues. Here the CDR3 reads CATRGLAEYNEQFF. CDR3 in DNA: TGTGCCACTCGGGGCCTAGCGGAATACAATGAGCAGTTCTTC.

The rearrangement joins TRBV5-1 to TRBJ2-1, with D tentatively TRBD2 (6 bases). There are 12 residues in the CDR3. Germline assignment: CDR1 SGHRS and CDR2 YFSETQ. Trimming took off 4 bases at V and 8 bases at J, with 10 bases between the two ends. CDR3 sequence reads: CASSRRGDEQFF. CDR3 coding DNA: TGCGCCAGCAGCCGACGCGGGGATGAGCAGTTCTTC.

This chain connects TRBV7-9 to TRBJ2-3; 10 bases map to TRBD1. This CDR3 has 18 residues. Germline V gene lookup returns CDR1 SEHNR and CDR2 FQNEAQ (reference sequence). With 5 bases clipped from V and 3 bases from J, the junction kept 14 bases outside the gene matches. The CDR3 loop reads CASSQRPPGTGVTDTQYF. The CDR3 coding sequence is TGTGCCAGCAGCCAACGACCCCCCGGGACAGGGGTGACAGATACGCAGTATTTT.

This clone turned up a few times. The chain uses TRBV18 and TRBJ1-1; D is ambiguous. Trimming shortened V by 0 bases and J by 9 bases, and 20 bases separated the two germline ends. CDR3 size: 16 residues. Per germline, CDR1 KGHSH and CDR2 LQKENI. For the CDR3, the DNA is TGTGCCAGCTCACCACCCCTGGAAAGGACCGCCCTCAAAGCTTTCTTT. As protein: CASSPPLERTALKAFF.

The chain carries TRBV6-5 and TRBJ2-1; 8 bases align to TRBD2. Per germline, CDR1 MNHEY and CDR2 SVGAGI. The CDR3 has 13 residues. With 2 bases clipped from V and 9 bases from J, the junction kept 3 bases outside the gene matches. CDR3 loop: CASSYGTRTEQFF. The DNA of the CDR3 is TGTGCCAGCAGTTACGGGACTAGGACTGAGCAGTTCTTC.

The CDR3 here is CASSLDRSNYGYTF. The CDR3 DNA is TGTGCCAGCAGCTTGGACAGATCTAACTATGGCTACACCTTC. The chain uses TRBV5-5 and TRBJ1-2, with no clear D. With 0 bases removed from V and 0 bases from J, the gap between germline ends came to 6 bases. Germline assignment: CDR1 SGHKS and CDR2 YYEKEE (reference sequence). The CDR3 contains 14 residues.

The chain employs TRBV7-9 and TRBJ1-4; D is ambiguous. Between the trimmed V and J ends, which lost 1 base and 0 bases, there was a span of 6 bases. CDR3 size: 15 residues. Germline CDR1 and CDR2: SEHNR and FQNEAQ (reference sequence). The CDR3 DNA reads TGTGCCAGCAGCTTAGAGGCGACAACTAATGAAAAACTGTTTTTT. Protein product: CASSLEATTNEKLFF. The entire variable domain, with the rest obtained from reference TRBV7-9 and TRBJ1-4, is as follows: DTGVSQNPRHKITKRGQNVTFRCDPISEHNRLYWYRQTLGQGPEFLTYFQNEAQLEKSRLLSDRFSAERPKGSFSTLEIQRTEQGDSAMYLCASSLEATTNEKLFFGSGTQLSVL.

The genes are TRBV14 and TRBJ2-1; possible D gene TRBD2, 6 bases. Germline V gene data show CDR1 as SGHDN and CDR2 as FVKESK. CDR3 size: 19 residues. Trimming stripped 1 base from V and 4 bases from J, with 23 bases between. The CDR3, as DNA: TGTGCCAGCAGCCAAGGGGCGGGACTTGTTGTTTTTTCGTACAATGAGCAGTTCTTC. This translates into CASSQGAGLVVFSYNEQFF.

This clone has only a few counts. This chain connects TRBV29-1 to TRBJ1-1; D ambiguous. Between the trimmed V and J ends, which lost 5 bases and 1 base, there was a span of 11 bases. In germline, CDR1 is SQVTM, CDR2 ANQGSEA. This CDR3 region has 13 residues. The CDR3, as DNA: TGCAGCGTTCTTACGGGAGGGAACACTGAAGCTTTCTTT. Protein: CSVLTGGNTEAFF.

This chain joins TRBV5-4 and TRBJ1-2, with D possibly being TRBD1 (6 bases). The germline CDR1 and CDR2 sequences are SGHNT and YYREEE (reference sequence). V was clipped by 4 bases and J by 4 bases, with 17 bases between them. This CDR3 spans 15 amino acids. Here the CDR3 reads CASSEGGPSRYGYTF. The CDR3 DNA follows: TGTGCCAGCAGCGAAGGGGGACCTTCTCGCTATGGCTACACCTTC. The complete variable domain, with remaining parts taken from reference TRBV5-4 and TRBJ1-2, reads ETGVTQSPTHLIKTRGQQVTLRCSSQSGHNTVSWYQQALGQGPQFIFQYYREEENGRGNFPPRFSGLQFPNYSSELNVNALELDDSALYLCASSEGGPSRYGYTFGSGTRLTVV.

This chain's CDR3 is CASSESGGGELFF. CDR3 DNA sequence: TGCGCCAGCAGTGAGTCAGGGGGCGGGGAGCTGTTTTTT. The V call is TRBV10-2, the J call TRBJ2-2; a weak D match, TRBD1 (6 bases). Germline lookup yields CDR1 WSHSY and CDR2 SAAADI. This CDR3 region has 13 residues. The V and J ends lost 0 bases and 7 bases respectively, with 6 bases between them.

The chain carries TRBV11-2 and TRBJ2-3; D gene ambiguous. Deletions cut 7 bases from V and 2 bases from J, with 10 bases between. There are 13 residues in the CDR3. Germline V lookup: CDR1 SGHAT, CDR2 FQNNGV. The CDR3 region is CASTRSNTDTQYF. DNA of the CDR3: TGTGCCAGCACGAGGTCGAACACAGATACGCAGTATTTT.

The chain recombines TRBV4-2 with TRBJ1-2; 10 bases are shared with TRBD1. From germline, CDR1 is LGHNA and CDR2 YNFKEQ. The V gene end was trimmed by 1 base and the J gene end by 8 bases; junction bases not matched to a gene: 4. This CDR3 contains 14 residues. The CDR3 nucleotides read TGTGCCAGCAGCCAAGGGGGGACAGGGGCCGGCTACACCTTC. It codes for CASSQGGTGAGYTF.

CDR3 sequence reads: CASSYHQTGDYF. CDR3 DNA sequence: TGTGCCAGCAGTTATCACCAAACAGGGGATTACTTC. This chain connects TRBV6-9 to TRBJ2-4; 7 positions match TRBD1. The CDR3 spans 12 residues. The J segment lost 16 bases and the V segment lost 2 bases, leaving 8 bases of the junction unmatched. Per germline, CDR1 MNHGY and CDR2 SVAAGI.

This sequence joins TRBV7-9 and TRBJ2-5; TRBD2 might be the D (6 bases). There are 13 residues in the CDR3. Looked up from germline, CDR1 is SEHNR and CDR2 is FQNEAQ (reference sequence). Trimming shortened V by 5 bases and J by 4 bases, and 11 bases separated the two germline ends. CDR3 loop: CASSGLEGETQYF. The CDR3, as DNA: TGTGCCAGCAGCGGTCTGGAGGGAGAGACCCAGTACTTC.

The rearrangement uses TRBV9 and TRBJ1-1; D might be TRBD1 (5 bases). This CDR3 spans 13 amino acids. Trimming stripped 4 bases from V and 8 bases from J, with 15 bases between. Germline V gene data show CDR1 as SGDLS and CDR2 as YYNGEE. The CDR3 protein is CASSPRDGEEAFF. For the CDR3, the DNA is TGTGCCAGCAGCCCCCGGGACGGCGAAGAAGCTTTCTTT.

The chain joins TRBV11-2 to TRBJ2-1, with 13 bases fitting TRBD2. The CDR3 is 14 amino acids. The ends lost 9 bases at V and 10 bases at J; junction bases unmatched: 9. Germline V lookup: CDR1 SGHAT, CDR2 FQNNGV. CDR3 coding DNA: TGTGCCAGTTCGGGGGGACTAGCGGGATACGAGCAGTTCTTC. This translates into CASSGGLAGYEQFF.